Sequencing of this TCR beta chain was carried out in a study of shared clonotypes between healthy human individuals. Using about 220 ng DNA, approximately 30,000 T cell genomes, the sorted-subset replicate PCRs were run. The assay was immunoSEQ multiplex PCR, and TCRdb's table has in-frame clones only and misses some. The data show around 1,900,000 clones, roughly 95% seen once. The J segment lost 4 bases and the V segment lost 3 bases, leaving 9 bases of the junction unmatched. The CDR3 contains 15 residues. CDR1 is SGDLS and CDR2 is YYNGEE in the germline V gene. Naive CD8 cells lacked CD45RO and underwent positive selection for CCR7, leaving out terminally differentiated effector memory CD45RA+ cells.

The source of this sequence is a young man in good health. Some clones in this sample may be carry-over from other donors' samples. The specimen was naive CD8+ T cells from PBMCs. The chain employs TRBV9 and TRBJ1-1, with 7 nucleotides matching TRBD1. The CDR3 DNA sequence: TGTGCCAGCAGCGAGAGGCCGACAGGGATCACTGAAGCTTTCTTT. Its protein product is CASSERPTGITEAFF.